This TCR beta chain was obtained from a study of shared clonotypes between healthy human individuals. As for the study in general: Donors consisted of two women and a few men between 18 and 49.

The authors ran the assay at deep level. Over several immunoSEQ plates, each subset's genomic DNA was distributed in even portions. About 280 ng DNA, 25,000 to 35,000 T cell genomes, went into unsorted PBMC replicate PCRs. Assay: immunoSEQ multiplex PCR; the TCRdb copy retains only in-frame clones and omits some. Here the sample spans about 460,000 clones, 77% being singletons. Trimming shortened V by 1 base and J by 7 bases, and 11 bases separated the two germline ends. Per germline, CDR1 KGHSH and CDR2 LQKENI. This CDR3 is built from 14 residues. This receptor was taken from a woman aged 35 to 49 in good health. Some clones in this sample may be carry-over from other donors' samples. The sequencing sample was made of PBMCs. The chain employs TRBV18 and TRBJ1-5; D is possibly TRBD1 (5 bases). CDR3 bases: TGTGCCAGCTCACCACAGGGGTTGGGGCAGCCCCAGCATTTT. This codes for CASSPQGLGQPQHF.